This T cell receptor (beta chain) emerged from a study of cytomegalovirus exposure and HLA in healthy donors. The PCR employed 60 Vbeta primers together with 13 Jbeta primers. Only in-frame clones appear in the TCRdb table, and some are missing; sequencing was by immunoSEQ multiplex PCR. The sample yields around 91,000 clones, approximately 84% seen once. From germline, CDR1 is MNHNS and CDR2 SASEGT. Unmatched junction bases numbered 5, after V lost 7 bases and J lost 0 bases. This CDR3 region has 14 residues. The chain has TRBV6-1 and TRBJ1-1; 7 bases agree with TRBD1. Specimen: PBMCs. The sequence was collected from a man aged 18 to 30 in good health and CMV-seronegative. Here the CDR3 reads CASTWDSLNTEAFF. CDR3 coding DNA: TGTGCCAGCACCTGGGACAGCTTGAACACTGAAGCTTTCTTT.